These 18 T cell receptor beta chains came from one sample sequenced in a study of OX40 agonist ivuxolimab in advanced cancers. Repertoires were generated with immunoSEQ multiplex PCR, while TCRdb's copy carries only in-frame clones and drops some. The sample records about 10,000 clones, more than 60% being singletons. The sample was CD4+ or CD8+ T cells sorted from blood, taken in a trial of the OX40 agonist ivuxolimab. Every receptor here comes from an adult with an advanced solid tumor such as melanoma, head and neck, liver or kidney cancer.

The V call is TRBV25-1, the J call TRBJ2-7, with TRBD2 identical over 8 bases. The germline V gene encodes CDR1 MGHDK and CDR2 SYGVNS. V shed 1 base and J 3 bases; nucleotides not matched to a gene: 11. This CDR3 contains 17 residues. Written as DNA, the CDR3 is TGTGCCAGCAGTGAATCGCGGTTAAGCGGGAGTTTCTACGAGCAGTACTTC. It yields the protein CASSESRLSGSFYEQYF.

This clone was recorded a few times. The genes are TRBV19 and TRBJ2-1; the D is unclear. Germline V gene data show CDR1 as LNHDA and CDR2 as SQIVND (reference sequence). The CDR3 is 15 amino acids. V was pared by 1 base and J by 0 bases, with 7 bases between. CDR3 sequence: CASSIAVSSYNEQFF. The CDR3 DNA sequence: TGTGCCAGTAGTATAGCGGTGAGCTCCTACAATGAGCAGTTCTTC.

The V gene is TRBV6-1, the J gene TRBJ2-3; 10 nucleotides line up with TRBD1. CDR1 and CDR2 from the germline V gene are MNHNS and SASEGT. The CDR3 is 18 residues long. Germline trimming cut 2 bases from V and 0 bases from J; bases unmatched to any gene: 8. CDR3: CASSELGTGAPSTDTQYF. CDR3 sequence (DNA): TGTGCCAGCAGTGAACTAGGGACAGGGGCCCCCAGCACAGATACGCAGTATTTT.

V gene TRBV6-1 combines with J gene TRBJ1-5; D remains ambiguous. V gave up 2 bases and J gave up 6 bases, with 20 bases separating them. Per the germline V gene, CDR1 is MNHNS and CDR2 is SASEGT. This CDR3 comprises 17 residues. In DNA form, the CDR3 reads TGTGCCAGCAGTGAATGGTCGACCTCCTCCCAACCTCAGCCCCAGCATTTT. Encoded protein: CASSEWSTSSQPQPQHF.

The chain joins TRBV11-2 to TRBJ1-5, with 9 bases matching TRBD1. The J segment lost 7 bases and the V segment lost 5 bases, leaving 9 bases of the junction unmatched. CDR1 SGHAT and CDR2 FQNNGV come from the germline V gene. CDR3 length equals 15 residues. DNA of the CDR3: TGTGCCAGCAGCCCGGGACAGGGTCATGCACAGCCCCAGCATTTT. It codes for CASSPGQGHAQPQHF.

The CDR3 loop is CASSLVPGTHEQYF. CDR3 bases: TGTGCCAGCAGCTTGGTTCCGGGGACGCACGAGCAGTACTTC. The J gene is TRBJ2-7, the V gene TRBV5-4; D is possibly TRBD1 or TRBD2 (5 bases each). The germline V and J ends were trimmed by 0 bases and 5 bases, with 12 bases remaining between them. The CDR3 covers 14 residues. Germline V gene lookup returns CDR1 SGHNT and CDR2 YYREEE (reference sequence).

This clone was seen a handful of times. The CDR3 region is CASSLASMGPGELFF. In DNA form, the CDR3 reads TGTGCCAGCAGCTTGGCCTCCATGGGCCCCGGGGAGCTGTTTTTT. V and J are TRBV5-4 and TRBJ2-2; no clear D. V gave up 0 bases and J gave up 6 bases, with 12 bases separating them. Germline V gene sequence: CDR1 SGHNT, CDR2 YYREEE (reference sequence). The CDR3 is 15 residues long.

V gene TRBV6-8 combines with J gene TRBJ2-4; D uncertain. Germline V gene data show CDR1 as MNHGY and CDR2 as SAAAGT. The V gene lost 5 bases and the J gene lost 7 bases, with 6 bases spanning the gap. The CDR3 has 11 amino acids. The CDR3 bases are TGTGCCAGCAGTGTGTCGAACATTCAGTACTTC. Residues: CASSVSNIQYF.

V usage is TRBV28 and J usage is TRBJ2-3, with 10 bases identical to TRBD2. V gave up 5 bases and J gave up 2 bases; unmatched junction bases: 13. This CDR3 has 18 amino acids. The germline gives CDR1 MDHEN, CDR2 SYDVKM. The CDR3 is CASSKAGTGTSDTDTQYF. Here the CDR3 DNA reads TGTGCCAGCAGTAAAGCGGGAACCGGGACTAGCGACACAGATACGCAGTATTTT.

This chain connects TRBV14 to TRBJ2-7; possible D gene TRBD1, 5 bases. With 3 bases removed from V and 3 bases from J, the gap between germline ends came to 15 bases. CDR1 SGHDN and CDR2 FVKESK come from the germline V gene. CDR3 length equals 15 residues. CDR3 protein: CASSHLEDRFYEQYF. In DNA form, the CDR3 reads TGTGCCAGCAGCCACCTCGAAGACAGATTCTACGAGCAGTACTTC.

This clone was seen a few times. CDR3 bases: TGTGCCAGCACCCTTAGCCCTAGCGGGTACAATGAGCAGTTCTTC. Translated: CASTLSPSGYNEQFF. The gene calls are TRBV28 and TRBJ2-1, with TRBD2 matching 8 bases. The J segment lost 4 bases and the V segment lost 7 bases, leaving 9 bases of the junction unmatched. CDR3 size: 15 residues. Germline CDR1 reads MDHEN; CDR2 reads SYDVKM.

The chain couples TRBV6-5 to TRBJ2-1; no clear D gene. From germline, CDR1 is MNHEY and CDR2 SVGAGI. CDR3 length: 13 amino acids. Trimming left V 0 bases short and J 7 bases short, with 7 bases between. The CDR3 DNA reads as TGTGCCAGCAGTTACTCCTTGGGGAATGAGCAGTTCTTC. Its translation is CASSYSLGNEQFF.

As concerns this clone: At one end the junction does not follow the germline gene, possibly because of a read error. This chain links TRBV7-7 with TRBJ2-5; TRBD2 is a possible D gene (5 bases). Germline loops: CDR1 SSHAT, CDR2 FNYEAQ (reference sequence). The CDR3 length is 14 residues. CDR3 in DNA: TGTGCTAGCAGCCTCGCACCCGGGGAAGAGACCCAGTACTTC. Translated, it gives CASSLAPGEETQYF.

The gene calls are TRBV11-2 and TRBJ2-3, with 10 bases identical to TRBD1. Germline-derived CDR1 and CDR2 are SGHAT and FQNNGV. CDR3 length equals 18 residues. After removal of 6 bases from V and 3 bases from J, the junction contained 15 bases not matched to a gene. CDR3 protein: CASRSGTGVRGGTDTQYF. The CDR3 nucleotides are TGTGCCAGCAGATCCGGGACAGGGGTTCGGGGAGGGACAGATACGCAGTATTTT.

V gene TRBV9 combines with J gene TRBJ2-3; TRBD2 matches 10 bases. Trimming at V came to 3 bases and at J to 2 bases, leaving 3 bases not matched to a gene. Germline CDR1 is SGDLS and CDR2 is YYNGEE. CDR3 length: 15 residues. This chain's CDR3 is CASSGLAGLTDTQYF. In DNA form, the CDR3 reads TGTGCCAGCAGCGGACTAGCGGGCCTCACAGATACGCAGTATTTT.

The rearrangement joins TRBV27 to TRBJ2-2; no firm D call. The germline gives CDR1 MNHEY, CDR2 SMNVEV (reference sequence). The germline V and J ends were trimmed by 0 bases and 4 bases, with 9 bases remaining between them. The CDR3 consists of 15 residues. In DNA, the CDR3 is TGTGCCAGCAGTTTATCGTTTAGTACCACCGGGGAGCTGTTTTTT. This codes for CASSLSFSTTGELFF.

This chain links TRBV28 with TRBJ2-1; possibly TRBD1 for D (5 bases). The V and J ends lost 6 bases and 7 bases respectively, with 13 bases between them. Looked up from germline, CDR1 is MDHEN and CDR2 is SYDVKM. The CDR3 spans 13 residues. The DNA of the CDR3 is TGTGCCAGCAGGCAACCAGGGTTGAATGAGCAGTTCTTC. It translates to CASRQPGLNEQFF. The full variable domain, in which reference TRBV28 and TRBJ2-1 provide the parts outside the CDR3, is DVKVTQSSRYLVKRTGEKVFLECVQDMDHENMFWYRQDPGLGLRLIYFSYDVKMKEKGDIPEGYSVSREKKERFSLILESASTNQTSMYLCASRQPGLNEQFFGPGTRLTVL.

This chain links TRBV28 with TRBJ2-1; D perhaps matches TRBD2 (5 bases). With 5 bases removed from V and 10 bases from J, the gap between germline ends came to 18 bases. The germline V gene has CDR1 MDHEN and CDR2 SYDVKM. The CDR3 consists of 14 residues. The CDR3 DNA sequence: TGTGCCAGCAGTCTGAGGGAGAGGCTTTGGGAGCAGTTCTTC. Its translation is CASSLRERLWEQFF. Supplemented by reference TRBV28 and TRBJ2-1, the full variable domain reads DVKVTQSSRYLVKRTGEKVFLECVQDMDHENMFWYRQDPGLGLRLIYFSYDVKMKEKGDIPEGYSVSREKKERFSLILESASTNQTSMYLCASSLRERLWEQFFGPGTRLTVL.